The 22 T cell receptor beta chains below were found in one sample sequenced in a study of vaccination and CD4 T cells after COVID-19. Sequencing of cultured CD4+ T cell DNA used the Oncomine TCR Beta short-read assay. MiXCR was run by TCRdb on the PCR reads, yielding one entry per CDR3 protein. The sample has about 4,200 distinct CDR3 sequences, roughly 45% seen once. These TCRs are of unknown antigen specificity. The treatment was: approximately nine-day PBMC culture with coronavirus spike peptide pools or control peptides (ViraFEST assay). Sequencing input: CD4+ T cells from blood, cultured in vitro. The origin of the receptors is a human donor who had recovered from COVID-19.

The chain uses TRBV7-6 and TRBJ2-3; D remains ambiguous. The CDR3 contains 16 residues. From germline, CDR1 is SGHVS and CDR2 FNYEAQ. V lost 1 base, J lost 0 bases, and 11 bases lay in between. The CDR3 nucleotides read TGTGCCAGCAGCTTAGGTCCCCTTTCTAGCACAGATACGCAGTATTTT. Amino acid sequence: CASSLGPLSSTDTQYF.

The chain employs TRBV7-2 and TRBJ2-7; the match to TRBD2 covers 9 bases. The length of the CDR3 is 14 residues. Trimming removed 3 bases from V and 5 bases from J; junction bases left unmatched: 5. Germline-derived CDR1 and CDR2 are SGHTA and FQGNSA. CDR3 coding DNA: TGTGCCAGCAGCTTCACAGCGGGAGGTCACGAGCAGTACTTC. Protein product: CASSFTAGGHEQYF.

The V gene is TRBV30, the J gene TRBJ1-3, with D possibly matching TRBD1 (5 bases). CDR3 length equals 14 residues. V was cut by 3 bases and J by 2 bases, with 11 bases left in between. CDR1 is GTSNPN and CDR2 is SVGIG in the germline V gene (reference sequence). This chain's CDR3 is CAWSLSGPGNTIYF. The CDR3 bases are TGTGCCTGGAGCCTCTCAGGGCCTGGAAACACCATATATTTT.

This rearrangement joins TRBV6-5 to TRBJ1-2; the D gene is possibly TRBD1 (6 bases). Germline V gene sequence: CDR1 MNHEY, CDR2 SVGAGI. CDR3 length: 15 residues. Trimming took off 2 bases at V and 8 bases at J, with 18 bases between the two ends. The CDR3 region has the DNA TGTGCCAGCAGTTACACATACAGGGACTCTGGCGGCTACACCTTC. It translates to CASSYTYRDSGGYTF.

The chain joins TRBV7-9 to TRBJ2-5; 9 bases are a match to TRBD2. Germline V gene lookup returns CDR1 SEHNR and CDR2 FQNEAQ (reference sequence). This CDR3 comprises 17 residues. V trimming: 3 bases; J trimming: 0 bases; junction bases outside the gene matches: 8. CDR3 region: CASSFGIGTSHQETQYF. The CDR3 DNA reads TGTGCCAGCAGCTTTGGAATTGGGACTAGCCACCAAGAGACCCAGTACTTC. Drawing the rest from reference TRBV7-9 and TRBJ2-5, the complete variable domain is DTGVSQNPRHKITKRGQNVTFRCDPISEHNRLYWYRQTLGQGPEFLTYFQNEAQLEKSRLLSDRFSAERPKGSFSTLEIQRTEQGDSAMYLCASSFGIGTSHQETQYFGPGTRLLVL.

This clonotype occurred a few times. The chain joins TRBV7-8 to TRBJ2-2; D might be TRBD1 or TRBD2, each matching 5 bases. The CDR3 consists of 14 residues. Trimming removed 3 bases from V and 6 bases from J, with 11 bases in between. The germline V gene encodes CDR1 SGHVS and CDR2 FQNEAQ. As DNA, the CDR3 is TGTGCCAGCAGCTTGCTAGTGGGGGCCGGGGAGCTGTTTTTT. It specifies CASSLLVGAGELFF.

This clonotype was observed once. The CDR3 sequence is CSAMGSVREQYF. DNA for the CDR3: TGCAGTGCTATGGGGTCCGTCCGCGAGCAGTACTTC. This sequence joins TRBV20-1 and TRBJ2-7; D remains unclear. V lost 4 bases and J 6 bases, leaving 13 bases between the germline ends. The CDR3 spans 12 residues. Germline loops: CDR1 DFQATT, CDR2 SNEGSKA (reference sequence).

This clonotype turned up a few times. V usage is TRBV20-1 and J usage is TRBJ1-2; no firm D call. Between the trimmed V and J ends, which lost 6 bases and 8 bases, there was a span of 16 bases. The CDR3 covers 12 residues. Germline-derived CDR1 and CDR2 are DFQATT and SNEGSKA (reference sequence). The chain's CDR3 is CSAPVILQGYTF. Here the CDR3 DNA reads TGCAGTGCCCCGGTGATTCTTCAAGGCTACACCTTC.

As for this clonotype: The germline gene is not matched at one end of the junction; a read error may be the cause. V and J are TRBV6-1 and TRBJ2-1; D is ambiguous. This CDR3 region has 15 residues. Germline CDR1 reads MNHNS; CDR2 reads SASEGT. The CDR3 DNA sequence: TGTGCCATCAGTGAGTCTCTCTCTCGATCGTATGAGCAGTTCTTC. Translating gives CAISESLSRSYEQFF.

As for this clonotype: An end of the junction differs from the germline gene, which may be a read error. The chain links TRBV5-4 to TRBJ2-4, with TRBD1 identical over 8 bases. The CDR3 is made up of 17 amino acids. Germline loops: CDR1 SGHNT, CDR2 YYREEE (reference sequence). This CDR3 is CASSQAGQAEGLNIQYF. In DNA, the CDR3 is TGCGCCAGCAGCCAGGCGGGACAGGCCGAGGGCCTTAACATTCAGTACTTC. The whole variable domain, filled in from reference TRBV5-4 and TRBJ2-4, reads ETGVTQSPTHLIKTRGQQVTLRCSSQSGHNTVSWYQQALGQGPQFIFQYYREEENGRGNFPPRFSGLQFPNYSSELNVNALELDDSALYLCASSQAGQAEGLNIQYFGAGTRLSVL.

The chain joins TRBV20-1 to TRBJ1-4, with unresolved D. Germline loops: CDR1 DFQATT, CDR2 SNEGSKA (reference sequence). The CDR3 totals 13 residues. Trimming took 3 bases from V and 0 from J, leaving 5 bases between them. DNA for the CDR3: TGCAGTGCTAGGCGCGCAACTAATGAAAAACTGTTTTTT. Amino acids: CSARRATNEKLFF.

This chain links TRBV7-9 with TRBJ2-5; 13 positions agree with TRBD2. V lost 6 bases, J lost 5 bases, and 6 bases stayed unmatched. Germline assignment: CDR1 SEHNR and CDR2 FQNEAQ (reference sequence). The CDR3 loop spans 15 amino acids. Here the CDR3 reads CASSPGLAGVETQYF. CDR3 nucleotides: TGTGCCAGCAGTCCCGGACTAGCGGGAGTGGAGACCCAGTACTTC.

V usage is TRBV12-2 and J usage is TRBJ2-7; TRBD1, as called in the table, went unchecked against the DNA. TRBV12-2 is listed as a pseudogene. CDR3 size: 16 residues. This CDR3 is CASLYEAGQGPYEQYF. DNA of the CDR3: TGTGCAAGTCTATATGAGGCGGGACAGGGCCCCTACGAGCAGTACTTC.

This clonotype qualifies as large. The chain employs TRBV6-1 and TRBJ1-3; D might be TRBD1 (6 bases). This CDR3 region has 11 residues. The germline gives CDR1 MNHNS, CDR2 SASEGT. Trimming cost V 3 bases and J 15 bases, with 12 bases left between them. CDR3 DNA: TGTGCCAGCAGTGATGGGGGGCGGCAATATTTT. It codes for CASSDGGRQYF.

The V call is TRBV7-2, the J call TRBJ1-4; 7 bases fit TRBD1. The CDR3 has 14 residues. CDR1 and CDR2 from the germline V gene are SGHTA and FQGNSA. The V segment lost 5 bases and the J segment 7 bases; nucleotides outside the gene matches: 7. The CDR3 DNA sequence: TGTGCCAGCAGCCTACAGGGGTTGGGTGAAAAACTGTTTTTT. This translates into CASSLQGLGEKLFF.

On this clonotype itself: At one boundary the junction diverges from the germline segment, which might be a read error. This chain links TRBV7-7 with TRBJ2-1, with 11 nucleotides matching TRBD2. The CDR3 consists of 19 residues. Germline V lookup: CDR1 SSHAT, CDR2 FNYEAQ (reference sequence). CDR3 sequence: CASSQPPPARLAGGNEQFF. The CDR3 DNA is TGTGCTAGCAGTCAACCCCCCCCGGCGCGGCTAGCGGGAGGCAATGAGCAGTTCTTC.

The rearrangement uses TRBV5-1 and TRBJ2-1; TRBD1 is a possible D gene (5 bases). This CDR3 is built from 13 residues. Trimming pared 0 bases from V and 6 bases from J, leaving 7 bases between. Germline assignment: CDR1 SGHRS and CDR2 YFSETQ. The CDR3 coding sequence is TGCGCCAGCAGCTTGGAGGGGCCCAATGAGCAGTTCTTC. It translates to CASSLEGPNEQFF.

This clonotype was seen more than once but under ten times. This chain connects TRBV2 to TRBJ1-5, with 7 bases matching TRBD1. With 6 bases clipped from V and 3 bases from J, the junction kept 8 bases outside the gene matches. In germline, CDR1 is SNHLY, CDR2 FYNNEI. There are 15 residues in the CDR3. CDR3 region: CASSLQGIPNQPQHF. In DNA form, the CDR3 reads TGTGCCAGCAGCTTACAGGGGATCCCCAATCAGCCCCAGCATTTT. The full variable domain, completed using reference TRBV2 and TRBJ1-5, is EPEVTQTPSHQVTQMGQEVILRCVPISNHLYFYWYRQILGQKVEFLVSFYNNEISEKSEIFDDQFSVERPDGSNFTLKIRSTKLEDSAMYFCASSLQGIPNQPQHFGDGTRLSIL.

The chain uses TRBV10-3 and TRBJ2-7, with 10 bases identical to TRBD2. After removal of 4 bases from V and 5 bases from J, the junction contained 14 bases not matched to a gene. CDR3 length: 17 residues. Germline V lookup: CDR1 ENHRY, CDR2 SYGVKD. CDR3 sequence (DNA): TGTGCCATCAGTGGATCAAAGCCGGGACTAGCGTATGACGAGCAGTACTTC. Translation gives CAISGSKPGLAYDEQYF.

This chain links TRBV20-1 with TRBJ1-2; D ambiguous. The CDR3 length is 14 residues. Per germline, CDR1 DFQATT and CDR2 SNEGSKA (reference sequence). The V end lost 3 bases, the J end lost 0 bases, and 11 bases lay between the germline ends. CDR3 nucleotide sequence: TGCAGTGCTAGTTACGGCGGATCTAACTATGGCTACACCTTC. The encoded protein is CSASYGGSNYGYTF.

This chain joins TRBV7-2 and TRBJ2-3, with 10 positions matching TRBD2. The CDR3 totals 14 residues. Trimming cost V 4 bases and J 4 bases; bases outside gene matches: 2. Germline V lookup: CDR1 SGHTA, CDR2 FQGNSA. The CDR3 nucleotides are TGTGCCAGCAGCTCTAGCGGGAGAGCAGATACGCAGTATTTT. Its protein is CASSSSGRADTQYF.

The rearrangement links TRBV7-2 to TRBJ2-3; D remains ambiguous. CDR3 length: 15 amino acids. The V gene's germline CDR1 is SGHTA and CDR2 FQGNSA. The V end lost 4 bases, the J end lost 0 bases, and 11 bases lay between the germline ends. CDR3 in DNA: TGTGCCAGCAGCTACACATCGTCTAGCACAGATACGCAGTATTTT. Its translation is CASSYTSSSTDTQYF.